Following are 7 T cell receptor beta chains from one sample sequenced in a study of T cells in Graves' hyperthyroidism and ophthalmopathy. From RNA transcripts, TCR beta CDR3 regions were amplified. HTBI primers were employed in a first-round RT-PCR of the TCR CDR3. TCRdb independently ran MiXCR on the multiplex PCR reads; one entry per CDR3 protein. The data show some 550,000 distinct CDR3 sequences, approximately 15% seen once. The material sequenced was blood. These receptors were taken from a woman in her 40s with Graves' ophthalmopathy.

The chain joins TRBV7-9 to TRBJ1-6; no firm D call. V gave up 5 bases and J gave up 3 bases, with 17 bases separating them. Germline-derived CDR1 and CDR2 are SEHNR and FQNEAQ (reference sequence). The CDR3 is made up of 17 amino acids. In DNA form, the CDR3 reads TGTGCCAGCAGCCCGGGAACCTTGGGCAACTATAATTCACCCCTCCACTTT. Translating it yields CASSPGTLGNYNSPLHF.

This clonotype was seen ten or more times. The V call is TRBV28, the J call TRBJ2-7; 7 nucleotides align to TRBD2. Per the germline V gene, CDR1 is MDHEN and CDR2 is SYDVKM. V lost 1 base and J lost 9; bases outside the gene matches: 33. The CDR3 length is 22 residues. The CDR3 sequence is CASSLYSLSAGLIPYAGVGQYF. The CDR3 nucleotides read TGTGCCAGCAGTTTATATTCCCTTTCAGCGGGACTAATCCCGTACGCTGGAGTAGGGCAGTACTTC. The full variable domain, its missing parts supplied by reference TRBV28 and TRBJ2-7, is DVKVTQSSRYLVKRTGEKVFLECVQDMDHENMFWYRQDPGLGLRLIYFSYDVKMKEKGDIPEGYSVSREKKERFSLILESASTNQTSMYLCASSLYSLSAGLIPYAGVGQYFGPGTRLTVT.

This clonotype was detected ten times or more. V gene TRBV12-3 or TRBV12-4 combines with J gene TRBJ2-2; TRBD2 matches at 16 bases. The CDR3 consists of 16 residues. Germline trimming cut 6 bases from V and 5 bases from J; bases unmatched to any gene: 3. CDR3 sequence: CASRLGLAGGTGELFF. The CDR3, as DNA: TGTGCCAGCAGGCTGGGACTAGCGGGGGGGACCGGGGAGCTGTTTTTT.

The gene calls are TRBV27 and TRBJ1-2, with 8 bases fitting TRBD1. This CDR3 is 17 amino acids long. V trimming: 8 bases; J trimming: 5 bases; junction bases outside the gene matches: 19. Germline CDR1 MNHEY, CDR2 SMNVEV (reference sequence). For the CDR3, the DNA is TGTGCCAGCGCAGTACACCCGACAGGGGCTCTAAAGTATGGCTACACCTTC. Its protein product is CASAVHPTGALKYGYTF.

This chain connects TRBV7-3 to TRBJ1-6, with D unclear. Germline lookup yields CDR1 SGHTA and CDR2 FQGTGA. V lost 9 bases to trimming and J lost 4 bases, with 10 bases between them. CDR3 length equals 13 residues. The CDR3 sequence: CARDGKYNSPLHF. In DNA, the CDR3 is TGTGCCAGAGACGGGAAGTATAATTCACCCCTCCACTTT.

This clonotype was recorded at least ten times. The chain employs TRBV27 and TRBJ1-5; 7 bases are a match to TRBD1. CDR1 MNHEY and CDR2 SMNVEV come from the germline V gene (reference sequence). This CDR3 comprises 14 residues. Unmatched junction bases numbered 4, after V lost 6 bases and J lost 2 bases. CDR3 residues: CASRGTAGNQPQHF. The DNA of the CDR3 is TGTGCCAGCAGGGGGACAGCAGGCAATCAGCCCCAGCATTTT.

A few counts support this clonotype. This sequence joins TRBV19 and TRBJ2-6, with D possibly being TRBD1 (6 bases). V dropped 4 bases and J dropped 0 bases, with 10 bases sitting between them. Germline loops: CDR1 LNHDA, CDR2 SQIVND (reference sequence). The CDR3 spans 16 residues. The CDR3 DNA is TGTGCCAGTAGTACCGGACAGCACTCTGGGGCCAACGTCCTGACTTTC. It encodes CASSTGQHSGANVLTF.